The present T cell receptor beta chain was sequenced within a study of glioma-infiltrating T cells after dendritic cell vaccination. Study results and caveats: Longer survival after dendritic cell vaccination followed higher pretreatment TIL content.

Repertoires were generated with immunoSEQ multiplex PCR, while TCRdb's copy carries only in-frame clones and drops some. The sample has 20,000 to 30,000 clones, roughly nine tenths seen once. Germline CDR1 and CDR2: SNHLY and FYNNEI. CDR3 length equals 16 residues. Between the trimmed V and J ends, which lost 11 bases and 6 bases, there was a span of 29 bases. Concerning this clone: Its target is unknown.

As for time point: after dendritic cell vaccination, including at tumor progression/relapse. Blood PBMC samples: pre-vaccination, two weeks post third vaccination, and at tumor progression. The sequences come from blood, collected after dendritic cell vaccination. This TCR derives from a human donor with glioblastoma. The chain is built from TRBV2 and TRBJ2-7; a weak D match, TRBD1 (5 bases). The CDR3: CASKDRLWGQRGEQYF. In DNA, the CDR3 is TGTGCCTCCAAAGACCGCCTTTGGGGCCAAAGAGGCGAGCAGTACTTC.